The clone carrying this T cell receptor beta chain was observed a handful of times. As yet, its antigen is unknown. This entry is derived from a study of T cells after yellow fever vaccination. General observations from the study: Peaking on day 5 versus 15, the secondary response was faster but weaker.

TCRdb re-derived calls from the 5' RACE reads in MiXCR, one entry per CDR3 protein. The data contain 500,000 to 650,000 distinct CDR3 sequences, about 13% of them seen just once; the ten biggest clones take up more than 12%. The length of the CDR3 is 14 residues. CDR1 and CDR2 from the germline V gene are SGHRS and YFSETQ. V shed 4 bases and J shed 10 bases, with 18 bases lying between them. This chain links TRBV5-1 with TRBJ1-5, with a weak D call TRBD1 (5 bases). Sequencing was performed on PBMCs, taken on the day of the yellow fever booster vaccination. The TCR comes from a man aged 25-45 years who received the YFV17D yellow fever vaccine. The CDR3 region has the DNA TGCGCCAGCAGCCTAGGGACGGAGGGAAAACCCCAGCATTTT. This translates into CASSLGTEGKPQHF.